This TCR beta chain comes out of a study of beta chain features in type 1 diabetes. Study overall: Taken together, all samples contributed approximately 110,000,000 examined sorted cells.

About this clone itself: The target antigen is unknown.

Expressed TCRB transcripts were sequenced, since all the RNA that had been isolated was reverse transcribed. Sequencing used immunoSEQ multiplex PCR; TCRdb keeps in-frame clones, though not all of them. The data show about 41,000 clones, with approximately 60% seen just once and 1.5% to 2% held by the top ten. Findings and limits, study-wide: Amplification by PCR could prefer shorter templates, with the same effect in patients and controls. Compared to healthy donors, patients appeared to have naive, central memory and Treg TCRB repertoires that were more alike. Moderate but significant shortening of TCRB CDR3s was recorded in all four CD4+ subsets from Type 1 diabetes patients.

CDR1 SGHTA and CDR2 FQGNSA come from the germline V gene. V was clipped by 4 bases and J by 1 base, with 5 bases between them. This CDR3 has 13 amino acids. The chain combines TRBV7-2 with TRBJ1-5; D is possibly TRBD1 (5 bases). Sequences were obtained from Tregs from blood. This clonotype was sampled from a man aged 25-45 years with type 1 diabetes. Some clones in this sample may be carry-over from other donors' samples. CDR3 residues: CASSSGSNQPQHF. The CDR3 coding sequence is TGTGCCAGCAGCTCAGGGAGCAATCAGCCCCAGCATTTT.